The next 22 T cell receptor beta chains were all read from a single sample in a study of T-cell reconstitution after alpha-beta-depleted transplantation in children. Unique molecular identifiers were built into the TCRbeta library. In TCRdb, the PCR reads were re-called with MiXCR into one record per CDR3 protein. Of hundreds of thousands of distinct CDR3 sequences in the sample, 13% were seen once. The sequenced sample was PBMCs, mostly from graft donor cells, obtained 360 days after TCRalphabeta/CD19-depleted stem cell transplant. The receptors shown here come from a male patient between 5 and 17 years old who had a stem cell transplant for acute myeloid leukemia, so the T cells may come from the graft donor.

This clonotype was found many times. The chain employs TRBV6-5 and TRBJ2-1, with D possibly TRBD2 on 6 matching bases. The CDR3 is 12 residues long. Trimming removed 5 bases at V and 6 bases at J, with 8 bases between. Germline CDR1 reads MNHEY; CDR2 reads SVGAGI. CDR3 coding DNA: TGTGCCAGCAGTCGGGGAGGCAATGAGCAGTTCTTC. Encoded protein: CASSRGGNEQFF.

The chain links TRBV27 to TRBJ2-1, with 12 bases that match TRBD2. V lost 4 bases to trimming and J lost 5 bases; unmatched junction nucleotides: 24. The CDR3 contains 22 residues. Germline values: CDR1 MNHEY, CDR2 SMNVEV (reference sequence). The CDR3, as DNA: TGTGCCAGCAGTTGTGAGTTACCAAGGACTAGCGGGAATCGCCCGGGGGACAATGAGCAGTTCTTC. Translated: CASSCELPRTSGNRPGDNEQFF.

This clonotype has only a few counts. V usage is TRBV20-1 and J usage is TRBJ1-5; D remains ambiguous. V lost 0 bases to trimming and J lost 8 bases, with 14 bases between them. Germline V gives CDR1 DFQATT, CDR2 SNEGSKA (reference sequence). The CDR3 loop spans 14 amino acids. Written as DNA, the CDR3 is TGCAGTGCTAGAGAGTCTAGGGATCTCAAGCCCCAGCATTTT. Translating gives CSARESRDLKPQHF.

This clonotype was observed a few times. V gene TRBV3-1 combines with J gene TRBJ2-7; 7 positions match TRBD2. The CDR3 spans 13 residues. Losses at the gene ends were 8 bases for V and 4 bases for J; bases not matched to a gene: 8. Germline V gene lookup returns CDR1 LGHDT and CDR2 YNNKEL (reference sequence). CDR3 in amino acids: CASAVGGPYEQYF. As DNA, the CDR3 is TGTGCCAGCGCCGTGGGAGGGCCTTACGAGCAGTACTTC.

This clonotype appeared a few times. The V gene is TRBV12-3 or TRBV12-4, the J gene TRBJ1-5; TRBD1 agrees at 8 bases. The CDR3 extends over 12 amino acids. Unmatched junction bases numbered 2, after V lost 6 bases and J lost 7 bases. CDR3 DNA: TGTGCCAGCAGAGCAGGGGGCCAGCCCCAGCATTTT. Its translation is CASRAGGQPQHF.

V gene TRBV24-1 combines with J gene TRBJ2-2, with D perhaps matching TRBD1 or TRBD2 (6 bases each). Germline V gene sequence: CDR1 KGHDR, CDR2 SFDVKD. Deletions cut 8 bases from V and 6 bases from J, with 12 bases between. The CDR3 contains 13 residues. The CDR3 DNA sequence: TGTGCCACCAACGGGGGACAACCCGGGGAGCTGTTTTTT. Its protein is CATNGGQPGELFF.

This clonotype has just a few counts. V usage is TRBV29-1 and J usage is TRBJ2-7; 11 bases map to TRBD2. The CDR3 extends over 14 amino acids. Trimming removed 4 bases from V and 5 bases from J; junction bases left unmatched: 7. Germline V gives CDR1 SQVTM, CDR2 ANQGSEA. The CDR3 sequence is CSVARLAGRHEQYF. The DNA for the CDR3 is TGCAGCGTTGCCAGACTAGCGGGACGACACGAGCAGTACTTC.

The CDR3 nucleotides read TGCGCCAGCAGTCACCCCGGCAGGGCCAATGAGCAGTTCTTC. Protein: CASSHPGRANEQFF. V usage is TRBV23-1 and J usage is TRBJ2-1; a weak D match, TRBD1 (5 bases). TRBV23-1 is an ORF for which the function is uncertain. V was clipped by 3 bases and J by 6 bases, with 12 bases between them. This CDR3 is built from 14 residues.

There are a few counts of this clonotype. This sequence joins TRBV6-2 or TRBV6-3 and TRBJ1-5; unclear D gene. From germline, CDR1 is MNHEY and CDR2 SVGEGT. The CDR3 is 15 amino acids. V dropped 2 bases and J dropped 0 bases, with 8 bases sitting between them. CDR3 DNA: TGTGCCAGCAGTTACGCCGTATATAGCAATCAGCCCCAGCATTTT. Translated: CASSYAVYSNQPQHF.

This clonotype was detected many times. This chain connects TRBV20-1 to TRBJ2-7; 10 bases fit TRBD2. Germline values: CDR1 DFQATT, CDR2 SNEGSKA (reference sequence). Losses at the gene ends were 6 bases for V and 0 bases for J; bases not matched to a gene: 8. The CDR3 runs 15 residues. The CDR3 DNA reads TGCAGTGCCCCCCAGCGGGAGGGGAGCTCCTACGAGCAGTACTTC. This sequence encodes CSAPQREGSSYEQYF.

V and J are TRBV20-1 and TRBJ2-1; D is ambiguous. The CDR3 loop spans 11 amino acids. Germline assignment: CDR1 DFQATT and CDR2 SNEGSKA (reference sequence). The CDR3 reads CSYTVNNEQFF. Written as DNA, the CDR3 is TGCAGCTATACAGTCAACAATGAGCAGTTCTTC.

This clonotype occurred once. No conserved phenylalanine or tryptophan is present at the end of the CDR3, so a read error is the likely explanation. The genes are TRBV20-1 and TRBJ1-6; 9 nucleotides align to TRBD1. This CDR3 spans 16 amino acids. CDR1 is DFQATT, CDR2 SNEGSKA, per germline (reference sequence). CDR3 DNA sequence: TGCTGTGCTAGCTTGACAGGGGGTCTCCCGAATTCACCCCTCCACTAT. Protein: CCASLTGGLPNSPLHY.

This chain joins TRBV6-2 or TRBV6-3 and TRBJ2-1, with 9 positions matching TRBD2. Germline-derived CDR1 and CDR2 are MNHEY and SVGEGT. The ends lost 5 bases at V and 8 bases at J; junction bases unmatched: 10. This CDR3 is 15 amino acids long. The CDR3 coding sequence is TGTGCCAGCAGTAACGACGGGACTAGCTTTTATGAGCAGTTCTTC. This codes for CASSNDGTSFYEQFF.

This clonotype was seen ten or more times. J is TRBJ2-2 and V is TRBV9; TRBD2 matches at 12 bases. Per germline, CDR1 SGDLS and CDR2 YYNGEE. This CDR3 has 17 residues. V was clipped by 4 bases and J by 6 bases; unmatched bases: 10. The CDR3 DNA follows: TGTGCCAGCAGCTCAACTGCTAGCGGGAGGGCCTCCGGGGAGCTGTTTTTT. Protein product: CASSSTASGRASGELFF.

The chain employs TRBV18 and TRBJ2-3; TRBD2 matches 9 bases. Trimming removed 3 bases from V and 7 bases from J; junction bases left unmatched: 11. The length of the CDR3 is 16 residues. CDR1 KGHSH and CDR2 LQKENI come from the germline V gene. The CDR3 sequence: CASSPSSRLAGHTQYF. CDR3 DNA: TGTGCCAGCTCACCTTCAAGTAGGCTAGCGGGACATACGCAGTATTTT.

This clonotype was picked up a small number of times. The J gene is TRBJ2-7, the V gene TRBV15, with TRBD2 matching over 11 bases. This CDR3 spans 16 amino acids. The ends lost 2 bases at V and 0 bases at J; junction bases unmatched: 3. From germline, CDR1 is LNHNV and CDR2 YYDKDF (reference sequence). As DNA, the CDR3 is TGTGCCACCAGCAGAATTGGACTAGCGGGCTCCTACGAGCAGTACTTC. This codes for CATSRIGLAGSYEQYF. Full variable domain (rest looked up from reference TRBV15 and TRBJ2-7): DAMVIQNPRYQVTQFGKPVTLSCSQTLNHNVMYWYQQKSSQAPKLLFHYYDKDFNNEADTPDNFQSRRPNTSFCFLDIRSPGLGDTAMYLCATSRIGLAGSYEQYFGPGTRLTVT.

This clonotype was recorded only once. A much larger clone differs from this one at a single base, so this may be a read error. This rearrangement joins TRBV28 to TRBJ2-3; D is unresolved. Germline CDR1 is MDHEN and CDR2 is SYDVKM. The CDR3 is 15 residues long. In nucleotides, the CDR3 is TGTGCCAGCAGTCTTTCGACTCCACCCACATATACGCAGTATTTT. Its protein product is CASSLSTPPTYTQYF.

This clonotype was detected only a few times. This sequence joins TRBV20-1 and TRBJ2-5, with D perhaps TRBD1 (5 bases). In germline, CDR1 is DFQATT, CDR2 SNEGSKA (reference sequence). The CDR3 consists of 15 residues. The V end lost 0 bases, the J end lost 1 base, and 12 bases lay between the germline ends. The CDR3 loop is CSARDSTAIQETQYF. The CDR3 coding sequence is TGCAGTGCTAGAGATTCGACAGCCATCCAAGAGACCCAGTACTTC.

The sample holds many counts of this clonotype. The chain carries TRBV20-1 and TRBJ1-2; 9 bases align to TRBD1. Per the germline V gene, CDR1 is DFQATT and CDR2 is SNEGSKA (reference sequence). J lost 3 bases, V lost 8 bases, and 4 bases had no gene match. The CDR3 has 12 residues. CDR3 sequence (DNA): TGCAGTCGCTGGGACAGGGACTATGGCTACACCTTC. Translating it yields CSRWDRDYGYTF.

The chain employs TRBV21-1 and TRBJ2-7; TRBD2, the table's D call, lacks a check against the DNA. TRBV21-1 is labeled a pseudogene. This CDR3 contains 17 residues. CDR3 sequence reads: CASPIELAGWGSYEQYF. As DNA, the CDR3 is TGTGCCAGCCCAATTGAACTAGCGGGATGGGGCTCCTACGAGCAGTACTTC.

The gene calls are TRBV29-1 and TRBJ2-4; D is perhaps TRBD1 (5 bases). CDR1 is SQVTM and CDR2 is ANQGSEA in the germline V gene. Trimming removed 4 bases from V and 3 bases from J, with 19 bases in between. CDR3 length equals 16 residues. CDR3 sequence (DNA): TGCAGCGTTGCCCCGGCGGACATATTAAGCAAAAACATTCAGTACTTC. It encodes CSVAPADILSKNIQYF.

This clonotype was picked up many times. The chain combines TRBV29-1 with TRBJ2-7; D gene ambiguous. V dropped 4 bases and J dropped 2 bases, with 15 bases sitting between them. CDR1 is SQVTM, CDR2 ANQGSEA, per germline. This CDR3 is 14 amino acids long. CDR3 sequence (DNA): TGCAGCGTTGTTCGGAAACTATCTACCTACGAGCAGTACTTC. As protein: CSVVRKLSTYEQYF.